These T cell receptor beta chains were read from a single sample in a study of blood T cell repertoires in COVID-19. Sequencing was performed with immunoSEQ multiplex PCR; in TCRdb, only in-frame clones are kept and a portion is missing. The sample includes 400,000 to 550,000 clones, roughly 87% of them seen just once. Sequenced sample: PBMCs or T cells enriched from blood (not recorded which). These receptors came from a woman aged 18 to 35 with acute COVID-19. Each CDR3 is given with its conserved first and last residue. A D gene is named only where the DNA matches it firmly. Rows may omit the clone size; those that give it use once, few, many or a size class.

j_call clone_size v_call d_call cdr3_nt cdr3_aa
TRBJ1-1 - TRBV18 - TGTGCCAGCTCACCCCCCGGGGGCACTGAAGCTTTCTTT CASSPPGGTEAFF
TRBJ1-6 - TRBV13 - TGTGCCAGCAGCTTCCTGGCTAACACAGGGTCCAATTCACCCCTCCACTTT CASSFLANTGSNSPLHF
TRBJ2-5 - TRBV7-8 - TGTGCCAGCAGCCCTTCCTTGGAGACCCAGTACTTC CASSPSLETQYF
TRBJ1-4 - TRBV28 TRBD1 TGTGCCAGCAGCCCGGGACAGGGTAGTGAAAAACTGTTTTTT CASSPGQGSEKLFF
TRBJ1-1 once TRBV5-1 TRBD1 TGCGCCAGCAGCTACGGGACAGTGAACACTGAAGCTTTCTTT CASSYGTVNTEAFF
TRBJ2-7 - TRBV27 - TGTGCCAGCAGTTTAGGCTCTCGGCAGTACTTC CASSLGSRQYF
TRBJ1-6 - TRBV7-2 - TGTGCCAGCAGCCAGGACGGGGGAGCCGCCTCACCCCTCCACTTT CASSQDGGAASPLHF
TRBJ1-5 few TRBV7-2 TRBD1 TGTGCCAGCAGCCCCCGAAGTTCTCAGGGGGCGCTTAGCAATCAGCCCCAGCATTTT CASSPRSSQGALSNQPQHF
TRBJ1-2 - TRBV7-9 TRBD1 TGTGCCAGCAGCCCGCGGGACAGGGGGCATGGCTACACCTTC CASSPRDRGHGYTF
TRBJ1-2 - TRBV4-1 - TGCGCCAGCAGCCAAGTGCACCCGGGAGATGGCTACACCTTC CASSQVHPGDGYTF
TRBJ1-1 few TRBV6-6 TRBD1 TGTGCCAGCAGTCGGTCCCGGGACAGGGGGCGGCTGAACACTGAAGCTTTCTTT CASSRSRDRGRLNTEAFF
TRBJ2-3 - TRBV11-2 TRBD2 TGTGCCAGCAGCCCGACCTGGACTAGCCTCTTACCCACAGATACGCAGTATTTT CASSPTWTSLLPTDTQYF
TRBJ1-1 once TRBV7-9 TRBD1 TGTGCCAGCAGCTTAGGCAGGGGGCTCAACACTGAAGCTTTCTTT CASSLGRGLNTEAFF